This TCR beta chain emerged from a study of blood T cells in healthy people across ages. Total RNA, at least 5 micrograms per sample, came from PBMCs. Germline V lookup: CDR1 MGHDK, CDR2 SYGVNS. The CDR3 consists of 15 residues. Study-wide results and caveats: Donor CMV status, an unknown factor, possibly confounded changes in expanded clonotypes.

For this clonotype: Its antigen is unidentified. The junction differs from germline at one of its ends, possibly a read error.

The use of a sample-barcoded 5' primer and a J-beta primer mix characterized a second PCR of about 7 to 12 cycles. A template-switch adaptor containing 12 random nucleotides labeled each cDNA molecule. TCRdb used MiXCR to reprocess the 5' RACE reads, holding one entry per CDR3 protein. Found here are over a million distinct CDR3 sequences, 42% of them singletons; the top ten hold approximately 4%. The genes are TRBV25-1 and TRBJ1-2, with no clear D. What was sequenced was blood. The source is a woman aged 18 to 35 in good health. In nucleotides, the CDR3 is TGTGCCAGCAGTGAATATACCGCTCTTCAAGGTGGCTACACCTTT. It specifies CASSEYTALQGGYTF.